These T cell receptor beta chains were read from a single sample in a study of OX40 agonist ivuxolimab in advanced cancers. Method: immunoSEQ multiplex PCR; TCRdb's copy keeps in-frame clones and lacks some. The table records about 62,000 clones, 85% to 95% of them present only once. The sequenced sample was CD4+ or CD8+ T cells sorted from blood, obtained in a trial of the OX40 agonist ivuxolimab. The receptors were gathered from an adult with an advanced solid tumor such as melanoma, head and neck, liver or kidney cancer. CDR3s include the opening cysteine and the closing phenylalanine or tryptophan. A D gene is named only where the DNA matches it firmly. Clone size is stated in some rows and not others, as once, few, many or a class when expanded.

-	TRBJ2-7	-	TRBV6-1	CASSPSLYEQYF	TGTGCCAGCAGTCCCTCTCTGTACGAGCAGTACTTC
-	TRBJ1-1	-	TRBV7-2	CASSYAGVGEAFF	TGTGCCAGCAGCTATGCAGGGGTGGGGGAAGCTTTCTTT
-	TRBJ2-5	-	TRBV6-6	CASQPIYGSEETQYF	TGTGCCAGCCAGCCGATTTACGGGAGTGAAGAGACCCAGTACTTC
-	TRBJ1-4	once	TRBV27	CASSLSGGTNEKLFF	TGTGCCAGCAGTTTATCGGGTGGAACTAATGAAAAACTGTTTTTT
TRBD1	TRBJ1-1	-	TRBV6-5	CASSPGGAGEAFF	TGTGCCAGCAGCCCAGGGGGAGCTGGTGAAGCTTTCTTT
-	TRBJ1-5	-	TRBV6-1	CASSEARAYSNQPQHF	TGTGCCAGCAGTGAAGCCCGGGCGTATAGCAATCAGCCCCAGCATTTT
-	TRBJ2-7	-	TRBV11-3	CASSPRPGDEQYF	TGTGCCAGCAGCCCGCGGCCGGGGGACGAGCAGTACTTC
-	TRBJ2-7	-	TRBV28	CASSFGSPYEQYF	TGTGCCAGCAGTTTCGGGTCTCCCTACGAGCAGTACTTC
-	TRBJ2-2	-	TRBV11-3	CASSPLRESKGELFF	TGTGCCAGCAGCCCTTTACGGGAGAGCAAAGGGGAGCTGTTTTTT
-	TRBJ2-1	-	TRBV15	CATSSIVGEATYNEQFF	TGTGCCACCAGCAGCATCGTGGGGGAGGCAACCTACAATGAGCAGTTCTTC
-	TRBJ2-7	-	TRBV11-2	CASSLGGQGLIGYEQYF	TGTGCCAGCAGCTTAGGGGGTCAGGGGCTGATAGGATACGAGCAGTACTTC
-	TRBJ1-1	-	TRBV10-1	CASSPSQSAYTEAFF	TGCGCCAGCAGTCCTTCACAGTCAGCGTACACTGAAGCTTTCTTT
TRBD1	TRBJ1-4	-	TRBV27	CASSSRQGREKLFF	TGTGCCAGCAGTTCCCGACAGGGCCGAGAAAAACTGTTTTTT
-	TRBJ2-1	-	TRBV7-8	CASSPEGASGGQFF	TGTGCCAGCAGCCCAGAAGGGGCCTCCGGCGGGCAGTTCTTC
-	TRBJ1-3	-	TRBV19	CASSLRDPGNTIYF	TGTGCCAGTTCCTTAAGGGATCCTGGAAACACCATATATTTT
-	TRBJ1-1	-	TRBV19	CASSISVGLNTEAFF	TGTGCCAGTAGTATTTCGGTGGGGCTGAACACTGAAGCTTTCTTT
-	TRBJ2-2	-	TRBV2	CASTWRGRDTGELFF	TGTGCCAGCACCTGGAGGGGGAGGGACACCGGGGAGCTGTTTTTT
TRBD1	TRBJ2-3	-	TRBV11-2	CASSLRGQLIADTQYF	TGTGCCAGCAGCTTAAGGGGACAGTTGATCGCAGATACGCAGTATTTT
TRBD2	TRBJ2-1	-	TRBV9	CASSAIAGGLDEQFF	TGTGCCAGCAGCGCAATAGCGGGAGGGCTGGATGAGCAGTTCTTC
-	TRBJ2-1	-	TRBV5-8	CASSSRYSTGPTRGYNEQFF	TGTGCCAGCAGCTCAAGATATAGCACAGGGCCGACGAGGGGGTACAATGAGCAGTTCTTC
TRBD1	TRBJ1-5	-	TRBV7-9	CASSGTGNNQPQHF	TGTGCCAGCAGCGGGACAGGCAACAATCAGCCCCAGCATTTT
TRBD2	TRBJ2-7	-	TRBV7-2	CASSPLAWEQYF	TGTGCCAGCAGCCCACTAGCGTGGGAGCAGTACTTC
TRBD2	TRBJ2-3	-	TRBV4-3	CASSPVIAGDQDTQYF	TGCGCCAGCAGCCCGGTTATAGCGGGAGACCAGGATACGCAGTATTTT
-	TRBJ1-2	-	TRBV6-5	CASSPGQTYGYTF	TGTGCCAGCAGCCCTGGACAGACCTATGGCTACACCTTC
-	TRBJ1-1	-	TRBV6-5	CASSNPAGAFF	TGTGCCAGCAGTAACCCGGCTGGGGCTTTCTTT
TRBD1	TRBJ2-7	-	TRBV13	CASSGRGTGVYEQYF	TGTGCCAGCAGCGGAAGGGGGACAGGGGTCTACGAGCAGTACTTC
-	TRBJ2-1	-	TRBV7-9	CASSPVLREQFF	TGTGCCAGCAGCCCGGTACTCCGTGAGCAGTTCTTC
TRBD2	TRBJ2-7	-	TRBV7-9	CASSLGTSAGYEQYF	TGTGCCAGCAGCTTAGGGACTAGCGCCGGCTACGAGCAGTACTTC
TRBD2	TRBJ2-1	once	TRBV13	CASRALAGGYNEQFF	TGTGCCAGCAGGGCCCTAGCGGGTGGCTACAATGAGCAGTTCTTC
-	TRBJ1-2	-	TRBV6-5	CASSYNDNYGYTF	TGTGCCAGCAGTTACAACGATAACTATGGCTACACCTTC
-	TRBJ2-2	few	TRBV28	CASSSRNTGELFF	TGTGCCAGCAGTTCCAGGAACACCGGGGAGCTGTTTTTT
-	TRBJ2-2	once	TRBV6-5	CASSSSWRELFF	TGTGCCAGCAGCTCCTCTTGGAGGGAGCTGTTTTTT
TRBD2	TRBJ2-1	-	TRBV4-1	CASSQMAGGPANEQFF	TGCGCCAGCAGCCAAATGGCGGGAGGGCCGGCCAATGAGCAGTTCTTC
-	TRBJ2-5	once	TRBV28	CASSTWGRPNQETQYF	TGTGCCAGCAGTACCTGGGGTAGACCAAATCAAGAGACCCAGTACTTC
TRBD2	TRBJ2-5	once	TRBV2	CASSEDNMGGKETQYF	TGTGCCAGCAGTGAAGATAACATGGGGGGGAAAGAGACCCAGTACTTC
-	TRBJ2-3	-	TRBV29-1	CSVASKLTDTQYF	TGCAGCGTTGCCTCAAAGTTGACAGATACGCAGTATTTT
-	TRBJ1-1	-	TRBV7-9	CASSHREGLMNTEAFF	TGTGCCAGCAGCCACCGGGAGGGCCTAATGAACACTGAAGCTTTCTTT
-	TRBJ1-5	-	TRBV4-3	CASSPSSRDNQPQHF	TGCGCCAGCAGCCCTTCGTCTAGGGACAATCAGCCCCAGCATTTT
-	TRBJ2-5	-	TRBV10-3	CAIQPEIELTQYF	TGTGCCATACAACCAGAGATTGAGCTGACCCAGTACTTC
-	TRBJ2-7	-	TRBV11-3	CASSLDKQDRYYEQYF	TGTGCCAGCAGCTTAGATAAGCAGGATCGATACTACGAGCAGTACTTC
-	TRBJ2-1	medium-sized	TRBV19	CASSIGLGFLDEQFF	TGTGCCAGTAGTATAGGACTAGGTTTCTTAGATGAGCAGTTCTTC
-	TRBJ2-7	-	TRBV19	CASSNLGGAYEQYF	TGTGCCAGTAGTAACTTAGGCGGGGCCTACGAGCAGTACTTC
TRBD2	TRBJ2-3	-	TRBV25-1	CASTLTSGSTDTQYF	TGTGCCAGCACCTTGACTAGCGGGAGCACAGATACGCAGTATTTT
TRBD2	TRBJ2-1	once	TRBV27	CASSQRESYNEQFF	TGTGCCAGCAGCCAGCGGGAGTCCTACAATGAGCAGTTCTTC
TRBD2	TRBJ2-2	once	TRBV7-7	CASSLASGSGTGELFF	TGTGCCAGCAGCTTAGCTAGCGGGAGTGGCACCGGGGAGCTGTTTTTT
TRBD1	TRBJ1-2	once	TRBV25-1	CASSERGLGTAYGYTF	TGTGCCAGCAGTGAAAGGGGCCTGGGGACAGCCTATGGCTACACCTTC
-	TRBJ2-5	-	TRBV7-9	CASSLFSGEETQYF	TGTGCCAGCAGCTTATTCAGCGGAGAAGAGACCCAGTACTTC
TRBD2	TRBJ2-1	-	TRBV11-2	CASSRSGSEYNEQFF	TGTGCCAGCAGCCGTAGCGGGAGCGAGTACAATGAGCAGTTCTTC
-	TRBJ1-2	-	TRBV28	CASSLMDTGSGGYTF	TGTGCCAGCAGTTTAATGGACACGGGCAGCGGTGGCTACACCTTC
-	TRBJ2-1	-	TRBV27	CASSGLGSYNEQFF	TGTGCCAGCAGTGGGCTAGGTTCTTACAATGAGCAGTTCTTC
TRBD2	TRBJ2-7	-	TRBV7-9	CASSLVRGSTEQYF	TGTGCCAGCAGCTTAGTTCGCGGGAGTACGGAGCAGTACTTC
-	TRBJ2-7	-	TRBV6-5	CASSKPGLFEQYF	TGTGCCAGCAGTAAACCGGGACTTTTCGAGCAGTACTTC
TRBD2	TRBJ2-6	-	TRBV2	CASRRAGAGANVLTF	TGTGCCAGCAGGCGAGCGGGGGCTGGGGCCAACGTCCTGACTTTC
-	TRBJ2-1	-	TRBV7-6	CASSLVGSQSSYNEQFF	TGTGCCAGCAGCTTAGTGGGGTCGCAGAGCTCCTACAATGAGCAGTTCTTC
-	TRBJ1-2	few	TRBV7-2	CASSLDNQGLGYTF	TGTGCCAGCAGCTTAGACAATCAGGGGCTAGGCTACACCTTC
TRBD1	TRBJ2-7	once	TRBV27	CASSLLPGTGPAYEQYF	TGTGCCAGCAGTTTGCTTCCCGGGACAGGGCCAGCCTACGAGCAGTACTTC
-	TRBJ2-7	-	TRBV27	CASSPRTSPYEQYF	TGTGCCAGCAGTCCACGGACATCCCCCTACGAGCAGTACTTC
-	TRBJ2-7	-	TRBV28	CASSSRRDASYEQYF	TGTGCCAGCAGTTCCCGCCGGGACGCGTCCTACGAGCAGTACTTC
-	TRBJ2-1	once	TRBV27	CASSLYRGEQFF	TGTGCCAGCAGTCTGTACCGGGGAGAGCAGTTCTTC
-	TRBJ1-5	-	TRBV28	CASSLLASNQPQHF	TGTGCCAGCAGTTTGTTGGCAAGCAATCAGCCCCAGCATTTT